This TCR beta chain was sequenced in a study of early T cells in non-severe SARS-CoV-2 infection. The CDR3 has 15 residues. Germline V gene data show CDR1 as LGHNT and CDR2 as FRNRAP. Trimming removed 1 base at V and 3 bases at J, with 10 bases between. TCRdb reprocessed the 5' RACE reads via MiXCR and lists one record per CDR3 protein. The data contain tens of thousands of distinct CDR3 sequences, over 10% of them seen just once; the ten biggest clones take up about 2.7%. This clonotype was picked up a small number of times. This TCR was recovered from an adult who was a healthcare worker with PCR-confirmed SARS-CoV-2 infection or an uninfected control (not recorded which). The sequencing input was whole blood. V and J are TRBV12-5 and TRBJ1-5; perhaps TRBD1 as D (5 bases). The CDR3 nucleotides read TGTGCTAGTGGTTTGGCCAGGGCGACCAATCAGCCCCAGCATTTT. It specifies CASGLARATNQPQHF.